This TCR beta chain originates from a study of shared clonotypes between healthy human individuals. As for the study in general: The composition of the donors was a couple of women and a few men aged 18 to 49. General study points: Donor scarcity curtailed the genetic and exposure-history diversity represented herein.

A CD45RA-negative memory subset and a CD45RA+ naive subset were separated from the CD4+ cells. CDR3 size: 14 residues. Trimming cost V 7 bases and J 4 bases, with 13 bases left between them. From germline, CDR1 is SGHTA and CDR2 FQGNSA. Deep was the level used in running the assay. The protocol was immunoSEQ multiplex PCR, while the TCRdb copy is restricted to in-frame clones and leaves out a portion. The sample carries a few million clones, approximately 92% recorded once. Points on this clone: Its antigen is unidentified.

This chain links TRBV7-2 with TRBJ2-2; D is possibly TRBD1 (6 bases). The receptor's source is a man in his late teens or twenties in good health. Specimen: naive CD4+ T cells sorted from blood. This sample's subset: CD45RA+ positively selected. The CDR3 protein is CASTFSGATGELFF. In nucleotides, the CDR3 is TGTGCCAGCACCTTTTCAGGGGCCACCGGGGAGCTGTTTTTT.